Following are 16 T cell receptor beta chains from one sample sequenced in a study of cytomegalovirus exposure and HLA in healthy donors. Use of 60 Vbeta and 13 Jbeta primers characterized the PCR. Clones were sequenced by immunoSEQ multiplex PCR, and TCRdb holds only the in-frame ones, with some missing. The table records about 110,000 clones, 55% to 65% of them present only once. The sequencing input was PBMCs. The receptors were sampled from a young woman in good health and CMV-seronegative.

The V and J genes are TRBV30 and TRBJ1-2; weak D call: TRBD1 (5 bases). The CDR3 loop spans 15 amino acids. CDR1 is GTSNPN, CDR2 SVGIG, per germline (reference sequence). Trimming shortened V by 4 bases and J by 1 base, and 16 bases separated the two germline ends. The CDR3 DNA reads as TGTGCCTGGAACCCCGGACATCCGAATAACTATGGCTACACCTTC. Amino acid sequence: CAWNPGHPNNYGYTF.

This clone has only one observation. The chain recombines TRBV10-3 with TRBJ1-1; TRBD1 might be the D (5 bases). The CDR3 spans 17 residues. V lost 0 bases to trimming and J lost 1 base, with 15 bases between them. Per the germline V gene, CDR1 is ENHRY and CDR2 is SYGVKD. The CDR3 DNA sequence: TGTGCCATCAGTGAGTCCTTTAGAGGCAGGGAGAACACTGAAGCTTTCTTT. Translating gives CAISESFRGRENTEAFF.

DNA for the CDR3: TGTGCCAGCAGTGGCGGACTTGACAATGAGCAGTTCTTC. Amino acids: CASSGGLDNEQFF. This chain uses TRBV6-1 with TRBJ2-1, with a tentative D call TRBD2 (5 bases). From germline, CDR1 is MNHNS and CDR2 SASEGT. CDR3 length equals 13 residues. V dropped 4 bases and J dropped 5 bases, with 9 bases sitting between them.

The genes are TRBV5-4 and TRBJ2-3; 8 nucleotides match TRBD2. Germline V CDR1 and CDR2: SGHNT, YYREEE (reference sequence). CDR3 length: 16 amino acids. Unmatched junction bases numbered 5, after V lost 0 bases and J lost 2 bases. CDR3 nucleotide sequence: TGTGCCAGCAGCTTGGCGTCGGGAGGGCTCACAGATACGCAGTATTTT. It yields the protein CASSLASGGLTDTQYF.

Points on this clone: One end of the junction fails to match germline, which may point to a read error. This chain connects TRBV7-6 to TRBJ2-5; a possible D gene is TRBD1 (6 bases). The V gene's germline CDR1 is SGHVS and CDR2 FNYEAQ. There are 15 residues in the CDR3. CDR3 nucleotides: TGTGCCAGCAGCCTAGCCCAGGGGTCTATGGAGACCCAGTACTTC. This sequence encodes CASSLAQGSMETQYF.

The chain couples TRBV19 to TRBJ2-7, with D maybe TRBD2 (5 bases). CDR1 is LNHDA and CDR2 is SQIVND in the germline V gene (reference sequence). Trimming left V 3 bases short and J 2 bases short, with 8 bases between. This CDR3 comprises 13 residues. The CDR3 sequence is CASSIGIAYEQYF. The CDR3 DNA reads as TGTGCCAGTAGTATCGGGATAGCCTACGAGCAGTACTTC.

This chain joins TRBV6-5 and TRBJ2-3; TRBD2 agrees at 9 bases. CDR3 length: 16 residues. Trimming cost V 1 base and J 2 bases; bases outside gene matches: 4. In germline, CDR1 is MNHEY, CDR2 SVGAGI. The CDR3, as DNA: TGTGCCAGCAGTTACTGGGGCGGGAGGGCCACAGATACGCAGTATTTT. This codes for CASSYWGGRATDTQYF.

This clone was found once. The chain uses TRBV27 and TRBJ1-5; 7 positions match TRBD1. The junction had 10 bases not matched to a gene; V was cut back by 5 bases and J by 3 bases. Germline V gene data show CDR1 as MNHEY and CDR2 as SMNVEV (reference sequence). The CDR3 has 16 amino acids. The CDR3 protein is CASSPPGTEINQPQHF. For the CDR3, the DNA is TGTGCCAGCAGTCCGCCCGGGACAGAAATCAATCAGCCCCAGCATTTT.

The chain employs TRBV5-1 and TRBJ2-1; no reliable D call. V shed 2 bases and J shed 5 bases, with 5 bases lying between them. Looked up from germline, CDR1 is SGHRS and CDR2 is YFSETQ. This CDR3 has 12 residues. CDR3 in DNA: TGCGCCAGCAGCTTCCAGAACAATGAGCAGTTCTTC. Amino acids: CASSFQNNEQFF.

This chain uses TRBV14 with TRBJ2-1; D gene uncertain. The CDR3 covers 14 residues. The germline CDR1 and CDR2 sequences are SGHDN and FVKESK. V was clipped by 1 base and J by 0 bases, with 4 bases between them. The CDR3: CASSQASSYNEQFF. Here the CDR3 DNA reads TGTGCCAGCAGCCAAGCTAGCTCCTACAATGAGCAGTTCTTC. Drawing the rest from reference TRBV14 and TRBJ2-1, the complete variable domain is EAGVTQFPSHSVIEKGQTVTLRCDPISGHDNLYWYRRVMGKEIKFLLHFVKESKQDESGMPNNRFLAERTGGTYSTLKVQPAELEDSGVYFCASSQASSYNEQFFGPGTRLTVL.

This chain links TRBV2 with TRBJ1-5, with 7 positions matching TRBD1. The junction had 5 bases not matched to a gene; V was cut back by 3 bases and J by 9 bases. This CDR3 has 13 amino acids. The V gene's germline CDR1 is SNHLY and CDR2 FYNNEI. Here the CDR3 DNA reads TGTGCCAGCAGTGACAGGGGGGAGTCGCCCCAGCATTTT. Amino acids: CASSDRGESPQHF.

The rearrangement joins TRBV19 to TRBJ2-7, with 7 bases fitting TRBD1. This CDR3 has 16 amino acids. The V gene end was trimmed by 3 bases and the J gene end by 1 base; junction bases not matched to a gene: 9. Germline V lookup: CDR1 LNHDA, CDR2 SQIVND (reference sequence). The CDR3 here is CASSITHTGQSYEQYF. CDR3 in DNA: TGTGCCAGTAGTATTACACACACGGGACAGTCCTACGAGCAGTACTTC.

In its sample, this clone was seen once. V gene TRBV5-4 combines with J gene TRBJ2-7; 9 bases are a match to TRBD1. The germline CDR1 and CDR2 sequences are SGHNT and YYREEE (reference sequence). V lost 4 bases and J lost 3; bases outside the gene matches: 11. The CDR3 extends over 16 amino acids. The CDR3 is CASSPAMTGGIYEQYF. CDR3 sequence (DNA): TGTGCCAGCAGCCCAGCTATGACAGGGGGAATCTACGAGCAGTACTTC.

The chain links TRBV4-3 to TRBJ2-1, with D hard to call. CDR1 is LGHNA, CDR2 YSLEER, per germline. V was shortened by 1 base and J by 0 bases, with 7 bases between the two germline ends. The CDR3 runs 15 residues. CDR3 sequence (DNA): TGCGCCAGCAGCCAAGTTACTGCCTCCTACAATGAGCAGTTCTTC. Its protein is CASSQVTASYNEQFF.

V gene TRBV27 combines with J gene TRBJ2-2; unclear D gene. Trimming shortened V by 5 bases and J by 6 bases, and 7 bases separated the two germline ends. The CDR3 has 12 amino acids. The germline V gene encodes CDR1 MNHEY and CDR2 SMNVEV (reference sequence). The CDR3 loop is CASSPFSGELFF. The CDR3 DNA reads as TGTGCCAGCAGTCCCTTTTCCGGGGAGCTGTTTTTT.

The rearrangement uses TRBV19 and TRBJ2-7, with TRBD2 matching over 8 bases. CDR3 length equals 15 residues. Trimming cost V 5 bases and J 3 bases; bases outside gene matches: 9. Germline V gives CDR1 LNHDA, CDR2 SQIVND (reference sequence). The DNA for the CDR3 is TGTGCCAGTAGTCCTAGGACAGCGGGAGTCTACGAGCAGTACTTC. This translates into CASSPRTAGVYEQYF.